This T cell receptor beta chain was retrieved from a study of T cells expressing NK-cell markers. Study-wide background: Sequencing of TCR beta repertoires drew on sorted CD3+CD56+NKG2C+, CD3+CD56+NKG2C- and CD3+CD56-NKG2C+ T cells.

The CDR3 consists of 13 residues. The germline V gene has CDR1 MNHNS and CDR2 SASEGT. About this clonotype: The antigen is not known.

Study results and limitations: Whether expanded NKG2C-expressing T cell clones recognize HCMV is unknown. Roughly 6 donors showed dominant NKG2C+ clonotypes comprising about 1.0-7.5% of their CD8+ T cells.

It was by 5'RACE template switching with UMIs that TCR beta cDNA was made. With the 5' RACE reads reprocessed, TCRdb shows one record per CDR3 protein and no DNA. This sample contains approximately 420,000 distinct CDR3 sequences. This sequence was found in a woman in her 50s in good health. The chain carries TRBV6-1 and TRBJ1-1; TCRdb's D call of TRBD1 is untestable without DNA. Material: blood T cells: a sorted CD56 or NKG2C T cell subset, CD4+ or CD8+ T cells, or bulk PBMC T cells (not recorded which). This chain's CDR3 is CASRIQGYTEAFF.